The 13 T cell receptor beta chains below all came from one sample that was sequenced in a study of blood T cell repertoires in COVID-19. The repertoire was sequenced with immunoSEQ multiplex PCR; TCRdb's copy has only in-frame clones and lacks some. Here the sample spans approximately 200,000 clones, about 80% being singletons. Sequencing was performed on PBMCs or T cells enriched from blood (not recorded which). These receptors all come from a woman in her thirties or forties with acute COVID-19.

This chain connects TRBV25-1 to TRBJ2-7, with 7 bases fitting TRBD1. The length of the CDR3 is 13 residues. J lost 7 bases, V lost 2 bases, and 5 bases had no gene match. Germline V CDR1 and CDR2: MGHDK, SYGVNS. CDR3 loop: CASSETGVGEQYF. Written as DNA, the CDR3 is TGTGCCAGCAGTGAAACAGGGGTTGGGGAGCAGTACTTC.

This chain joins TRBV2 and TRBJ2-3; 7 bases line up with TRBD2. The CDR3 loop spans 15 amino acids. CDR1 SNHLY and CDR2 FYNNEI come from the germline V gene. J lost 0 bases, V lost 6 bases, and 6 bases had no gene match. CDR3 nucleotides: TGTGCCAGCAGACAGCGGGAAACTAGCACAGATACGCAGTATTTT. Protein product: CASRQRETSTDTQYF. The variable domain in full, completed from reference TRBV2 and TRBJ2-3, reads EPEVTQTPSHQVTQMGQEVILRCVPISNHLYFYWYRQILGQKVEFLVSFYNNEISEKSEIFDDQFSVERPDGSNFTLKIRSTKLEDSAMYFCASRQRETSTDTQYFGPGTRLTVL.

The chain uses TRBV29-1 and TRBJ1-3, with D perhaps matching TRBD1 (6 bases). Deletions cut 5 bases from V and 2 bases from J, with 7 bases between. The germline V gene encodes CDR1 SQVTM and CDR2 ANQGSEA. This CDR3 comprises 12 residues. The CDR3 sequence: CSVQGTGNTIYF. CDR3 DNA: TGCAGCGTTCAGGGGACTGGAAACACCATATATTTT.

As DNA, the CDR3 is TGTGCCAGCAGCGCGGGACTAGCGGGAGGGGATACGCAGTATTTT. It translates to CASSAGLAGGDTQYF. This chain uses TRBV7-6 with TRBJ2-3, with 16 bases matching TRBD2. CDR3 length equals 15 residues. Germline lookup yields CDR1 SGHVS and CDR2 FNYEAQ. The trim removed 5 bases at V and 6 bases at J, leaving 2 bases unmatched.

The chain combines TRBV14 with TRBJ2-1, with a tentative D call TRBD2 (6 bases). Germline-derived CDR1 and CDR2 are SGHDN and FVKESK. Deletions cut 4 bases from V and 4 bases from J, with 11 bases between. This CDR3 has 14 residues. In nucleotides, the CDR3 is TGTGCCAGCAGCCGTGAGCTAGCGTACAATGAGCAGTTCTTC. It encodes CASSRELAYNEQFF.

CDR3 coding DNA: TGTGCCAGCGGGTCCGCGACTAGCTACGACAATGAGCAGTTCTTC. This sequence encodes CASGSATSYDNEQFF. This chain connects TRBV27 to TRBJ2-1, with 7 bases lining up with TRBD2. J lost 5 bases, V lost 8 bases, and 12 bases had no gene match. Germline lookup yields CDR1 MNHEY and CDR2 SMNVEV (reference sequence). CDR3 length: 15 amino acids.

The chain combines TRBV10-3 with TRBJ2-3, with 12 bases fitting TRBD2. V gave up 5 bases and J gave up 2 bases; unmatched junction bases: 5. Germline CDR1 reads ENHRY; CDR2 reads SYGVKD. The CDR3 has 16 amino acids. In DNA, the CDR3 is TGTGCCATCAGTCGCCTAGCGGGGGGGCCCACAGATACGCAGTATTTT. Protein sequence: CAISRLAGGPTDTQYF.

V and J are TRBV30 and TRBJ2-7; 13 bases align to TRBD2. Germline loops: CDR1 GTSNPN, CDR2 SVGIG (reference sequence). Germline trimming cut 2 bases from V and 3 bases from J; bases unmatched to any gene: 4. CDR3 length: 15 residues. For the CDR3, the DNA is TGTGCCTGGAGTCCCGGGACTAGCGGGATCTACGAGCAGTACTTC. Translation gives CAWSPGTSGIYEQYF.

The chain is built from TRBV7-3 and TRBJ1-1, with TRBD1 identical over 12 bases. The CDR3 consists of 15 residues. Germline values: CDR1 SGHTA, CDR2 FQGTGA. The ends lost 3 bases at V and 1 base at J; junction bases unmatched: 0. Here the CDR3 reads CASSLGQGANTEAFF. As DNA, the CDR3 is TGTGCCAGCAGCTTGGGACAGGGGGCGAACACTGAAGCTTTCTTT. The full variable domain, its missing parts supplied by reference TRBV7-3 and TRBJ1-1, is GAGVSQTPSNKVTEKGKYVELRCDPISGHTALYWYRQSLGQGPEFLIYFQGTGAADDSGLPNDRFFAVRPEGSVSTLKIQRTERGDSAVYLCASSLGQGANTEAFFGQGTRLTVV.

The rearrangement links TRBV10-3 to TRBJ2-7, with TRBD2 as a possible D gene (5 bases). The germline V gene has CDR1 ENHRY and CDR2 SYGVKD. V was clipped by 3 bases and J by 3 bases, with 9 bases between them. This CDR3 has 13 amino acids. The DNA for the CDR3 is TGTGCCATCAGTGACTCCGACTACTACGAGCAGTACTTC. This translates into CAISDSDYYEQYF.

This clone came up once. This chain joins TRBV18 and TRBJ1-6; 9 bases align to TRBD1. With V trimmed by 6 bases and J by 10 bases, 7 bases remained unmatched. This CDR3 is 14 amino acids long. CDR1 is KGHSH and CDR2 is LQKENI in the germline V gene. CDR3 sequence (DNA): TGTGCCAGCTCTCGGACAGGGGACGGGTCACCCCTCCACTTT. This translates into CASSRTGDGSPLHF.

J is TRBJ1-1 and V is TRBV5-1; a weak D match, TRBD1 (5 bases). From germline, CDR1 is SGHRS and CDR2 YFSETQ. There are 15 residues in the CDR3. V lost 0 bases, J lost 1 base, and 10 bases lay in between. This chain's CDR3 is CASSLEPGGNTEAFF. In nucleotides, the CDR3 is TGCGCCAGCAGCTTGGAACCCGGGGGGAACACTGAAGCTTTCTTT.

The rearrangement joins TRBV11-1 to TRBJ2-7; 7 bases fit TRBD2. The CDR3 runs 14 residues. Trimming at V came to 5 bases and at J to 2 bases, leaving 6 bases not matched to a gene. Germline-derived CDR1 and CDR2 are SGHAT and FQDESV (reference sequence). In DNA form, the CDR3 reads TGTGCCAGCAGCCCCTTAGGGAGGGCCTACGAGCAGTACTTC. This translates into CASSPLGRAYEQYF.